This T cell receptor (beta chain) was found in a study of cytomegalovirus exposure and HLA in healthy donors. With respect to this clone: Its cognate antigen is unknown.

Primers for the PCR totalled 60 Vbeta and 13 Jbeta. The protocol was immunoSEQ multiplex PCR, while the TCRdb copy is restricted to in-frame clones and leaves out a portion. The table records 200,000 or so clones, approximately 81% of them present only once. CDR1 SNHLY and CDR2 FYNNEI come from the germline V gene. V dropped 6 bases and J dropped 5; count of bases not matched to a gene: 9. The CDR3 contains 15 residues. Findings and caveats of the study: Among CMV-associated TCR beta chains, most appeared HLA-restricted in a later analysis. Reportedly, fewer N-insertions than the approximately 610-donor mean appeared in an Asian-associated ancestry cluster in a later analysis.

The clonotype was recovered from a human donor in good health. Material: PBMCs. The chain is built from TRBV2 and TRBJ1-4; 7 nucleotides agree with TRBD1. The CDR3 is CASSASGTENEKLFF. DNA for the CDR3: TGTGCCAGCAGCGCATCCGGGACAGAAAATGAAAAACTGTTTTTT.